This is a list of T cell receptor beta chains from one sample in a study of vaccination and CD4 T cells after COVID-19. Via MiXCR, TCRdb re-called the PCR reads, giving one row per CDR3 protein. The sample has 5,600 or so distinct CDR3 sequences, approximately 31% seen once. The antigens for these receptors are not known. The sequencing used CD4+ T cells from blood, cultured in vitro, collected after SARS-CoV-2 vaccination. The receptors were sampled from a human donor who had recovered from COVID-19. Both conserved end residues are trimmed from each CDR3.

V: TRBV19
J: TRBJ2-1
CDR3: ASSQVGQGLFNEQF

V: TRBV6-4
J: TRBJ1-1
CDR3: ASSEEGDTEAF

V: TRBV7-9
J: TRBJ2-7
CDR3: ASSPDYEQY

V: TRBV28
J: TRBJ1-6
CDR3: ASSLPNSPLH

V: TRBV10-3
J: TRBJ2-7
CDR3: AISRDTYEQY

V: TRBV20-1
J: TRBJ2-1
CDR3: SASPSGRASF

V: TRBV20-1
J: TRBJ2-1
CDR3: SARVVQGARNEQF

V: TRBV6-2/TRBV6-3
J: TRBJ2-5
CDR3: ASSRGETQY

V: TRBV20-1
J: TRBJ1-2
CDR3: SAGPDRGRTGYT

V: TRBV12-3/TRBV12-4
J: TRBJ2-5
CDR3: ASSFGGAGTQY

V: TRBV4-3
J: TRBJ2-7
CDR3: ASSQDAAVHSYEQY

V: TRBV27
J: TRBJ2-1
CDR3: ASSLEPSSYNEQF

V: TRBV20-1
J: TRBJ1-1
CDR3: SAARTGATEAF

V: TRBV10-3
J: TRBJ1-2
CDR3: AISAGGPDGYT

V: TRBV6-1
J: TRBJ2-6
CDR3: ASQTSGANVLT

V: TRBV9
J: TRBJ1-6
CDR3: ASSVGRGNLYNSPLH

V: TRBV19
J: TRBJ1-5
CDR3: ATRSGQPQH

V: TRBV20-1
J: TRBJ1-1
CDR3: SARDLGGIKNTEAF

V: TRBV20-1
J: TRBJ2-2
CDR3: SASPQGAWGYTGELF

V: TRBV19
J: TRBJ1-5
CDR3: ASSMDFVQPQH

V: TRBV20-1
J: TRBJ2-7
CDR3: SARDLRGSYEQY

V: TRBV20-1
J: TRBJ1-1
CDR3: SALNSITGIEAF

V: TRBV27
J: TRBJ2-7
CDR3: ASKVQGAREQY

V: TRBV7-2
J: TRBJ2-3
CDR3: ASSVSGSTDTQY

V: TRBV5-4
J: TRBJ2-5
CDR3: ASSLLGFQETQY

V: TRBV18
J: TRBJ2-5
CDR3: ASSPTSGSRETQY

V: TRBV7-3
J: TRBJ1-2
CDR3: ASSLNRVGEGYT

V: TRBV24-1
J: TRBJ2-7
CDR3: VTSPAPDRSYEQY

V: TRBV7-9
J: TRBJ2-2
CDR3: ASSLIHGRSGELF

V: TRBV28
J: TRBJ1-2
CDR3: ASSPPSTRTYGYT

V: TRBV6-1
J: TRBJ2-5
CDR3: ASSERDRVQETQY

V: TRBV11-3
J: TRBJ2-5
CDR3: ASSVGQGETQY

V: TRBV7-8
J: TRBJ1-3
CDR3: ASSPGTYANSGNTIY

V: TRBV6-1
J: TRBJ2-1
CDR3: ASIGLANEQF

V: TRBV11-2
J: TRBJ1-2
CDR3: ASSLGGGYT

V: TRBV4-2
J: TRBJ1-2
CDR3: ASSQALTVYGYT

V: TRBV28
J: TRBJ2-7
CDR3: ASSSGTVLYEQY

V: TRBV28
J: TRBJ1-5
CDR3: ASSLPYRVGNQPQH